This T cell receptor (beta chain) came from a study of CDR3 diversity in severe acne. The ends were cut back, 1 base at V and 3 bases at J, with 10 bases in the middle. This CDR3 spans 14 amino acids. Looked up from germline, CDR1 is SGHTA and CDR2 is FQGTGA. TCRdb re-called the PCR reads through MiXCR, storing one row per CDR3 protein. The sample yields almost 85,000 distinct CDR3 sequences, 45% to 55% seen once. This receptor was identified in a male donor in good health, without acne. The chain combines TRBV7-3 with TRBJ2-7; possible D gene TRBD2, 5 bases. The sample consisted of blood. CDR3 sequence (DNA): TGTGCCAGCAGCTTAATGGCGGGTGGCTACGAGCAGTACTTC. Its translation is CASSLMAGGYEQYF. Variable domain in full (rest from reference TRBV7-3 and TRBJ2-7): GAGVSQTPSNKVTEKGKYVELRCDPISGHTALYWYRQSLGQGPEFLIYFQGTGAADDSGLPNDRFFAVRPEGSVSTLKIQRTERGDSAVYLCASSLMAGGYEQYFGPGTRLTVT.